This is a list of T cell receptor beta chains from one sample in a study of cytomegalovirus exposure and HLA in healthy donors. The protocol was immunoSEQ multiplex PCR, while the TCRdb copy is restricted to in-frame clones and leaves out a portion. The sample lists over 110,000 clones, roughly 80% occurring once. Sequencing used PBMCs. The receptors shown here come from a man in his forties in good health and CMV-seronegative. Each CDR3 is given with its conserved first and last residue. The D gene is left open where the match is weak. Clone size is not always given. Where it is, it says once, few, many or a class for expanded clones.

clone size	D gene	CDR3 length	V gene	J gene	CDR3 protein	CDR3 DNA
NA	NA	16	TRBV5-1	TRBJ2-3	CASSLEGGSPEDTQYF	TGCGCCAGCAGCTTGGAAGGCGGGTCCCCCGAGGATACGCAGTATTTT
few	NA	16	TRBV6-6	TRBJ2-1	CASSYSMAVVRSEQFF	TGTGCCAGCAGTTACTCGATGGCGGTTGTGAGGTCTGAGCAGTTCTTC
NA	NA	13	TRBV7-9	TRBJ1-2	CASSLETVYGYTF	TGTGCCAGCAGCTTAGAAACGGTCTATGGCTACACCTTC
NA	TRBD2	18	TRBV27	TRBJ2-6	CASTPWEGLGSGANVLTF	TGTGCCAGCACCCCGTGGGAGGGGCTGGGCTCTGGGGCCAACGTCCTGACTTTC
once	NA	12	TRBV7-9	TRBJ2-5	CASSSDSTSSYF	TGTGCCAGCAGCAGTGACAGCACAAGTTCTTACTTC
NA	NA	14	TRBV5-6	TRBJ1-6	CASRLRGWDSPLHF	TGTGCCAGCAGGTTAAGGGGTTGGGATTCACCCCTCCACTTT
NA	NA	18	TRBV15	TRBJ2-6	CATELVRDTFSGANVLTF	TGTGCCACCGAATTAGTTCGGGACACTTTCTCTGGGGCCAACGTCCTGACTTTC
NA	NA	14	TRBV5-4	TRBJ1-5	CASTDDSLNQPQHF	TGTGCCAGCACCGACGACAGTTTGAATCAGCCCCAGCATTTT
NA	TRBD1	14	TRBV7-9	TRBJ1-2	CASSLRGPDYGYTF	TGTGCCAGCAGCTTAAGGGGGCCCGACTATGGCTACACCTTC
once	NA	17	TRBV27	TRBJ1-4	CASSLSNPTGLNEKLFF	TGTGCCAGCAGTTTATCGAACCCTACAGGGCTTAATGAAAAACTGTTTTTT
NA	NA	14	TRBV6-5	TRBJ1-1	CASSYSAGGTEAFF	TGTGCCAGCAGTTACTCGGCGGGGGGGACTGAAGCTTTCTTT
NA	NA	12	TRBV14	TRBJ2-7	CASSQDYYEQYF	TGTGCCAGCAGCCAAGATTACTACGAGCAGTACTTC
once	TRBD1	13	TRBV2	TRBJ2-2	CASSAGGTGELFF	TGTGCCAGCAGTGCAGGGGGCACCGGGGAGCTGTTTTTT
once	NA	15	TRBV4-3	TRBJ1-2	CASSQDLGPIRGYTF	TGCGCCAGCAGCCAAGATTTGGGCCCCATCCGAGGCTACACCTTC
few	NA	13	TRBV15	TRBJ1-1	CATTNDADTEAFF	TGTGCCACCACCAACGACGCGGACACTGAAGCTTTCTTT
NA	NA	16	TRBV5-1	TRBJ1-6	CASSPGRAKVNSPLHF	TGCGCCAGCAGCCCCGGGCGGGCTAAGGTTAATTCACCCCTCCACTTT
few	TRBD2	14	TRBV19	TRBJ2-5	CASRRTSGGETQYF	TGTGCCAGTAGACGGACTAGCGGGGGGGAGACCCAGTACTTC
NA	NA	13	TRBV6-1	TRBJ2-5	CASSGTDKETQYF	TGTGCCAGCAGTGGGACAGACAAAGAGACCCAGTACTTC
once	TRBD2	13	TRBV6-6	TRBJ2-1	CAIGGGSLNEQFF	TGTGCCATCGGCGGGGGTTCGCTCAATGAGCAGTTCTTC
NA	NA	12	TRBV5-1	TRBJ2-3	CASRAGAGTQYF	TGCGCCAGCCGGGCAGGGGCAGGTACGCAGTATTTT
NA	TRBD2	15	TRBV19	TRBJ2-3	CASSILAGRTDTQYF	TGTGCCAGTAGTATACTAGCGGGGCGCACAGATACGCAGTATTTT
NA	NA	13	TRBV10-3	TRBJ1-6	CAISEAEDSPLHF	TGTGCCATCAGTGAGGCCGAGGATTCACCCCTCCACTTT
NA	TRBD2	15	TRBV5-1	TRBJ2-1	CASSLTGGATIEQFF	TGCGCCAGCAGCTTGACCGGGGGGGCGACGATTGAGCAGTTCTTC
NA	TRBD1	16	TRBV30	TRBJ1-5	CAWSSGTGGFNQPQHF	TGTGCCTGGAGTTCCGGGACAGGGGGCTTCAATCAGCCCCAGCATTTT
NA	TRBD2	16	TRBV9	TRBJ2-3	CASSGTSGGRTDTQYF	TGTGCCAGCAGCGGGACTAGCGGGGGGCGCACAGATACGCAGTATTTT
NA	TRBD1	14	TRBV6-5	TRBJ1-2	CASRRGQNFYGYTF	TGTGCCAGCAGGAGGGGACAGAATTTCTATGGCTACACCTTC
NA	NA	14	TRBV29-1	TRBJ2-1	CSVEARSSYNEQFF	TGCAGCGTTGAGGCTAGGAGCTCCTACAATGAGCAGTTCTTC
NA	NA	15	TRBV6-5	TRBJ1-1	CASSYTEQGGTEAFF	TGTGCCAGCAGTTACACAGAACAGGGTGGGACTGAAGCTTTCTTT
once	NA	14	TRBV16	TRBJ2-5	CASSPDRLQETQYF	TGTGCCAGCAGCCCAGACAGGCTCCAAGAGACCCAGTACTTC
NA	NA	14	TRBV25-1	TRBJ1-5	CASSGTGSNQPQHF	TGTGCCAGCAGTGGTACAGGTAGCAATCAGCCCCAGCATTTT
few	NA	14	TRBV9	TRBJ1-1	CASSARGGATEAFF	TGTGCCAGCAGCGCGAGGGGAGGGGCCACTGAAGCTTTCTTT
NA	NA	14	TRBV5-1	TRBJ2-5	CASSLSRAQETQYF	TGCGCCAGCAGCTTGTCGCGGGCACAAGAGACCCAGTACTTC